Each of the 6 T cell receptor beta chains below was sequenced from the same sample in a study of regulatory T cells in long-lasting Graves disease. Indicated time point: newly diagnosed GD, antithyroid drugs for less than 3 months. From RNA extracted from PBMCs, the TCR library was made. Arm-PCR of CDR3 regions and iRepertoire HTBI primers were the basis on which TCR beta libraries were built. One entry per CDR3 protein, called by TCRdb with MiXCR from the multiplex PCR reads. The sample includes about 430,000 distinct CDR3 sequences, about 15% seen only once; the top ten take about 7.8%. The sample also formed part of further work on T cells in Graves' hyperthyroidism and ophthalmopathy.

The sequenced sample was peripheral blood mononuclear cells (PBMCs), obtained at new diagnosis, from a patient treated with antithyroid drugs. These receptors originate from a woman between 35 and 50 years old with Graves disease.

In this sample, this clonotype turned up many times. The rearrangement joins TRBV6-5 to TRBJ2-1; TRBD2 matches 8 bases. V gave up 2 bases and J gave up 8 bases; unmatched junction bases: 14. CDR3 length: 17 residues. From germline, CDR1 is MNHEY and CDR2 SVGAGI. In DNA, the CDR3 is TGTGCCAGCAGTTACACTCCCCTGGCGGGAGGAGGGCATGAGCAGTTCTTC. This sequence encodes CASSYTPLAGGGHEQFF.

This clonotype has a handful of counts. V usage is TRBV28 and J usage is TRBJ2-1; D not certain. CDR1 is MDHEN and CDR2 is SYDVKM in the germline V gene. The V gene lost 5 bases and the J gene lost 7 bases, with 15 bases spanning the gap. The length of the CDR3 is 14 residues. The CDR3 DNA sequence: TGTGCCAGCAGTCTTGAAGGGTATTGGAATGAGCAGTTCTTC. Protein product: CASSLEGYWNEQFF. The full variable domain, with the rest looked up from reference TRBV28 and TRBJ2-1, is DVKVTQSSRYLVKRTGEKVFLECVQDMDHENMFWYRQDPGLGLRLIYFSYDVKMKEKGDIPEGYSVSREKKERFSLILESASTNQTSMYLCASSLEGYWNEQFFGPGTRLTVL.

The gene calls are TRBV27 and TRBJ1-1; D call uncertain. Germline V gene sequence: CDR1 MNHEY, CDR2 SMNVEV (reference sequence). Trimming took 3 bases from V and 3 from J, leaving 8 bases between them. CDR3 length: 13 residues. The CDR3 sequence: CASSFALDTEAFF. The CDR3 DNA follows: TGTGCCAGCAGTTTTGCGCTGGACACTGAAGCTTTCTTT.

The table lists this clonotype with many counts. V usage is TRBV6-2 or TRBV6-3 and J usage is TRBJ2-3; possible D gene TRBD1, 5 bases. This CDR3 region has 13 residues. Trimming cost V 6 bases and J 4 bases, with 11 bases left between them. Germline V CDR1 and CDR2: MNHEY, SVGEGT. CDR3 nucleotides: TGTGCCAGCAGCACCCAGGGTCCAGATACGCAGTATTTT. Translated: CASSTQGPDTQYF.

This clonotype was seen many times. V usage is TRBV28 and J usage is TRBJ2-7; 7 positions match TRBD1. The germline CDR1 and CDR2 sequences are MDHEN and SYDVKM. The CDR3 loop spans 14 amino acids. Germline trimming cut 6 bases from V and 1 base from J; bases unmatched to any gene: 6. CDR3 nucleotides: TGTGCCAGCAGGATTCCGGGACAGTCCTACGAGCAGTACTTC. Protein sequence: CASRIPGQSYEQYF. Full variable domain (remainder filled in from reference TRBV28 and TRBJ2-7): DVKVTQSSRYLVKRTGEKVFLECVQDMDHENMFWYRQDPGLGLRLIYFSYDVKMKEKGDIPEGYSVSREKKERFSLILESASTNQTSMYLCASRIPGQSYEQYFGPGTRLTVT.

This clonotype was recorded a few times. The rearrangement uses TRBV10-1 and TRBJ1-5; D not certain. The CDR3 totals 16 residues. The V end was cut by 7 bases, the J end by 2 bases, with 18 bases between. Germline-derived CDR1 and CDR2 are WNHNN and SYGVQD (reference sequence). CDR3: CASIKGPQRGNQPQHF. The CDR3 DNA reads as TGCGCCAGCATCAAGGGCCCTCAGCGGGGCAATCAGCCCCAGCATTTT.